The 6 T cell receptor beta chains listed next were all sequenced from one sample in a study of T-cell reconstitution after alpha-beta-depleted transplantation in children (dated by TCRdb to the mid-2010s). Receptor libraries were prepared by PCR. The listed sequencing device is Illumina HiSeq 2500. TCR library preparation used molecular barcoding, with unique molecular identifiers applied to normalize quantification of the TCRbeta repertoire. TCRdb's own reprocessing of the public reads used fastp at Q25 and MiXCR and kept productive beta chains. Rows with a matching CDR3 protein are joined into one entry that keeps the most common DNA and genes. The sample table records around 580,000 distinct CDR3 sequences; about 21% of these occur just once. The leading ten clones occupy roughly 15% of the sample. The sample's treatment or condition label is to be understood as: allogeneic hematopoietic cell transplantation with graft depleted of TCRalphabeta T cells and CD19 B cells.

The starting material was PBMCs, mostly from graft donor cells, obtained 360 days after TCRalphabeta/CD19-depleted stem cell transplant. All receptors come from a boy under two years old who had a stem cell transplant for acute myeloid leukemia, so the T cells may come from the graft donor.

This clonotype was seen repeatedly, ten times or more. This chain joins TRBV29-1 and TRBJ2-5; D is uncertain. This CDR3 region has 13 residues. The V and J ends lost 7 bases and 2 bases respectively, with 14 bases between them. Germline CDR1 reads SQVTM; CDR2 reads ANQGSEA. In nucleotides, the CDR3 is TGCAGCGCATTGAGGATAAATCAAGAGACCCAGTACTTC. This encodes CSALRINQETQYF.

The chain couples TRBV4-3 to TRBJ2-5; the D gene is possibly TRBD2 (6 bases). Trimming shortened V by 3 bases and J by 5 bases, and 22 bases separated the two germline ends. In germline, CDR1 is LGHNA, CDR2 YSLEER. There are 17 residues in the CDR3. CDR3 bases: TGCGCCAGCAGCCAGGCTGGGGAATGGTGGGCGGGGGAGACCCAGTACTTC. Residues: CASSQAGEWWAGETQYF.

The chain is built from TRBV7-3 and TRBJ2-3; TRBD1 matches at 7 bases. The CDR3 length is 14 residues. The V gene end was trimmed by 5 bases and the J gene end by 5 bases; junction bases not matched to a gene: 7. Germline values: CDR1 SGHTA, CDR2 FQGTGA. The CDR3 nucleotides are TGTGCCAGCAGCGGGACAGCCCTCGGAGATACGCAGTATTTT. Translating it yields CASSGTALGDTQYF.

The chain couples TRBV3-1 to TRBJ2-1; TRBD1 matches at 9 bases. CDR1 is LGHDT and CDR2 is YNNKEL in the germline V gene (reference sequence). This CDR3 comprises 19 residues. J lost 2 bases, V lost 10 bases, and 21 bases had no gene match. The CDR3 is CAIFQVSSFNRGPYNEQFF. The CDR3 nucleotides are TGTGCCATCTTCCAAGTTTCCTCTTTTAACAGGGGGCCCTACAATGAGCAGTTCTTC.

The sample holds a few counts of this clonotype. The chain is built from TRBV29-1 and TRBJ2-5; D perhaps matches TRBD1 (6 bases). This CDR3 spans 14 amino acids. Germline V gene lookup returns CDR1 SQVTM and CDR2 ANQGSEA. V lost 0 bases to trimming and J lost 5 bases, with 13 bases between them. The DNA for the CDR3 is TGCAGCGTTGAAGATGGGACAAGGTGGGAGACCCAGTACTTC. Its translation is CSVEDGTRWETQYF.

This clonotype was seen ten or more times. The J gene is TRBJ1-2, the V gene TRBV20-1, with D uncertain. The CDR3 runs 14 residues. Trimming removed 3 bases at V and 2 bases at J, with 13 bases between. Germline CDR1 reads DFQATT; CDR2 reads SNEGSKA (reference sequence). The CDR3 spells CSARLPQGNYGYTF. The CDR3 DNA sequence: TGCAGTGCTAGGCTACCACAAGGGAACTATGGCTACACCTTC.